Listed here are 7 T cell receptor beta chains from one sample, sequenced in a study of shared clonotypes between healthy human individuals (dated by TCRdb to 2019 to 2021). The library was built by means of the immunoSEQ multiplex PCR assay. The clones in this table, taken by TCRdb from immuneACCESS, are in-frame only. Not every clone is retained; where verified, under half of the shortfall comes from an unresolved V gene, and the cause of the rest is unknown. This sample is represented by roughly 2.6 million clones; more than 90% of them were singletons. The biggest ten clones account for over 0.12% of the sample. The sequencing input was naive CD4+ T cells sorted from blood. Taken with the paper, the label for cell subset or site translates to: CD45RA+ positively selected. These receptors were taken from a man aged 18 to 29 in good health.

The CDR3 here is CSAPQVEAFF. CDR3 DNA: TGCAGTGCTCCCCAGGTTGAAGCTTTCTTT. This chain connects TRBV20-1 to TRBJ1-1; the D is unclear. V was trimmed by 5 bases and J by 7 bases, leaving 8 bases between them. Germline V gene lookup returns CDR1 DFQATT and CDR2 SNEGSKA (reference sequence). CDR3 length: 10 amino acids.

The rearrangement links TRBV6-1 to TRBJ2-1, with 9 bases matching TRBD1. The junction had 2 bases not matched to a gene; V was cut back by 6 bases and J by 2 bases. CDR1 is MNHNS, CDR2 SASEGT, per germline. This CDR3 is 14 amino acids long. CDR3 coding DNA: TGTGCCAGCAGCCGGGACAGGGCCTACAATGAGCAGTTCTTC. It translates to CASSRDRAYNEQFF.

The V call is TRBV2, the J call TRBJ2-2, with D possibly being TRBD1 (6 bases). CDR1 is SNHLY and CDR2 is FYNNEI in the germline V gene. V gave up 10 bases and J gave up 0 bases, with 12 bases separating them. The CDR3 is made up of 14 amino acids. CDR3 DNA sequence: TGTGCCACTCTGGGGACAACGAACACCGGGGAGCTGTTTTTT. It specifies CATLGTTNTGELFF.

This rearrangement joins TRBV9 to TRBJ1-3; D gene unclear. Germline values: CDR1 SGDLS, CDR2 YYNGEE. CDR3 size: 16 residues. The ends were cut back, 0 bases at V and 0 bases at J, with 10 bases in the middle. CDR3 loop: CASSVDASNSGNTIYF. The CDR3 nucleotides read TGTGCCAGCAGCGTAGACGCCAGCAACTCTGGAAACACCATATATTTT. The full variable domain, rest sourced from reference TRBV9 and TRBJ1-3, is DSGVTQTPKHLITATGQRVTLRCSPRSGDLSVYWYQQSLDQGLQFLIQYYNGEERAKGNILERFSAQQFPDLHSELNLSSLELGDSALYFCASSVDASNSGNTIYFGEGSWLTVV.

The DNA for the CDR3 is TGCGCCAGCAGCTTGTATCTCGGGGGGGTAGGCGAGCAGTACTTC. This encodes CASSLYLGGVGEQYF. The chain combines TRBV5-1 with TRBJ2-7, with 8 bases lining up with TRBD2. CDR1 and CDR2 from the germline V gene are SGHRS and YFSETQ. The CDR3 is made up of 15 amino acids. V shed 1 base and J 6 bases; nucleotides not matched to a gene: 9.

V and J are TRBV7-3 and TRBJ2-1; D is ambiguous. Looked up from germline, CDR1 is SGHTA and CDR2 is FQGTGA. The V gene lost 4 bases and the J gene lost 5 bases, with 9 bases spanning the gap. This CDR3 is 13 amino acids long. The CDR3 DNA sequence: TGTGCCAGCAGCTCCTATAACAACAATGAGCAGTTCTTC. Its translation is CASSSYNNNEQFF. Variable domain in full (rest from reference TRBV7-3 and TRBJ2-1): GAGVSQTPSNKVTEKGKYVELRCDPISGHTALYWYRQSLGQGPEFLIYFQGTGAADDSGLPNDRFFAVRPEGSVSTLKIQRTERGDSAVYLCASSSYNNNEQFFGPGTRLTVL.

The chain has TRBV6-6 and TRBJ1-3; 9 nucleotides line up with TRBD1. The CDR3 length is 15 residues. V shed 6 bases and J 1 base; nucleotides not matched to a gene: 4. From germline, CDR1 is MNHNY and CDR2 SVGAGI (reference sequence). The CDR3 is CASSQGQGSGNTIYF. For the CDR3, the DNA is TGTGCCAGCAGCCAGGGACAGGGTTCTGGAAACACCATATATTTT.